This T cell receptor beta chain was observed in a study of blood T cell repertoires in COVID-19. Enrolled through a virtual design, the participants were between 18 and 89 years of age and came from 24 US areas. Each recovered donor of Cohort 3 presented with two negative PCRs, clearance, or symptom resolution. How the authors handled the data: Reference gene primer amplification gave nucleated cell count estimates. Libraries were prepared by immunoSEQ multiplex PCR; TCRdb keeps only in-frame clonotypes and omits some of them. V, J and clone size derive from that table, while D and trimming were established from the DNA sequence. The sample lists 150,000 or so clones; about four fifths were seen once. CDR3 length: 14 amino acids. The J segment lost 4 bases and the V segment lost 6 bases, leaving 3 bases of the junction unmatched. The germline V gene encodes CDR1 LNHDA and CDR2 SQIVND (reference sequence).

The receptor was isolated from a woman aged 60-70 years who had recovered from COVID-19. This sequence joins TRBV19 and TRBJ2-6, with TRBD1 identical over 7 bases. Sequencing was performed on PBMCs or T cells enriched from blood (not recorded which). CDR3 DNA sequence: TGTGCCAGTAGAAGGGGGCTAGGGGCCAACGTCCTGACTTTC. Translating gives CASRRGLGANVLTF.